This TCR beta chain was captured by sequencing in a study of shared clonotypes between healthy human individuals. The data were produced by immunoSEQ multiplex PCR, yet TCRdb's version contains in-frame clones alone and is incomplete. Seen here are about 2.4 million clones, approximately 93% observed once, and the top ten hold approximately 0.37%. The CDR3 extends over 15 amino acids. Trimming left V 0 bases short and J 5 bases short, with 10 bases between. The specimen was naive CD4+ T cells from PBMCs. Described subset: CD45RA+ positively selected. The TCR sequence derives from a man between 18 and 29 years old in good health. Some clones in this sample may be carry-over from other donors' samples. V is TRBV23-1 and J is TRBJ2-2; TRBD1 or TRBD2 may be the D gene (5 bases each). TRBV23-1 is an open reading frame whose function is uncertain. The CDR3 nucleotides are TGCGCCAGCAGTCAATCGGGGGAGAGGACCGGGGAGCTGTTTTTT. Protein product: CASSQSGERTGELFF.